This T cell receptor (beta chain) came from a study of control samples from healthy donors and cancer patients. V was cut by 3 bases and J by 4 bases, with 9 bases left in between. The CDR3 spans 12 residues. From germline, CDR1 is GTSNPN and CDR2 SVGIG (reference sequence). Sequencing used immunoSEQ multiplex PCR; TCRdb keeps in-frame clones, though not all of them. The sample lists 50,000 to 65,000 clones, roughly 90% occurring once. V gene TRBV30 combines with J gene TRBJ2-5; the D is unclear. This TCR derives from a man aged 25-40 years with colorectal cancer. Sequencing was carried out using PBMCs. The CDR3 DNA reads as TGTGCCTGGAGAACAAGGTCAGAGACCCAGTACTTC. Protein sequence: CAWRTRSETQYF.